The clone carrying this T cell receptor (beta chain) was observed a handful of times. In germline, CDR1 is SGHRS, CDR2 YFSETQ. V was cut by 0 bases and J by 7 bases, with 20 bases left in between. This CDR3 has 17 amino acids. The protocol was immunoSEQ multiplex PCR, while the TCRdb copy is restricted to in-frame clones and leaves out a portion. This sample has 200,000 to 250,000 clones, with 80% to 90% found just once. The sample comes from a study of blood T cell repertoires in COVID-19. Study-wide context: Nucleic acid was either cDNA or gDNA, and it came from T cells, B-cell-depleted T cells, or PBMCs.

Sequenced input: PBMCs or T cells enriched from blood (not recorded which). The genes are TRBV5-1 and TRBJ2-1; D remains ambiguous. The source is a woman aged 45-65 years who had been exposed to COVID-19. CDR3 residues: CASSLDPIPSRSNEQFF. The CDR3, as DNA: TGCGCCAGCAGCTTGGACCCCATCCCCTCGCGGTCAAATGAGCAGTTCTTC.